These 28 T cell receptor beta chains originate from one sample sequenced in a study of blood T cells in healthy people across ages. Next came a second PCR, run for about 6 to 12 cycles, which used a sample-barcoded 5' primer along with a J-beta primer mix. TCRdb itself ran the 5' RACE reads through MiXCR, one entry per CDR3 protein. Seen here are about 670,000 distinct CDR3 sequences, 45% to 60% observed once, and the top ten hold approximately 15%. The sample was blood. Receptors were obtained from a woman at least 80 years old in good health.

This clonotype was counted ten times or more. This chain links TRBV9 with TRBJ2-3; weak D call: TRBD2 (6 bases). Germline V gives CDR1 SGDLS, CDR2 YYNGEE. V gave up 3 bases and J gave up 0 bases, with 14 bases separating them. This CDR3 region has 16 residues. CDR3 sequence (DNA): TGTGCCAGCAGCGGGCGGGGCGGTCCTAGCACAGATACGCAGTATTTT. Translation: CASSGRGGPSTDTQYF. The variable domain in full, with the rest retrieved from reference TRBV9 and TRBJ2-3, is DSGVTQTPKHLITATGQRVTLRCSPRSGDLSVYWYQQSLDQGLQFLIQYYNGEERAKGNILERFSAQQFPDLHSELNLSSLELGDSALYFCASSGRGGPSTDTQYFGPGTRLTVL.

The V and J genes are TRBV29-1 and TRBJ2-1; 9 bases are shared with TRBD2. Germline V CDR1 and CDR2: SQVTM, ANQGSEA. The CDR3 has 14 amino acids. After removal of 4 bases from V and 8 bases from J, the junction contained 9 bases not matched to a gene. CDR3 residues: CSVVLAGTIDEQFF. CDR3 DNA sequence: TGCAGCGTTGTGCTAGCGGGAACTATCGATGAGCAGTTCTTC.

This clonotype has at least ten counts. This chain links TRBV18 with TRBJ2-4; 11 nucleotides line up with TRBD2. V lost 3 bases to trimming and J lost 5 bases; unmatched junction nucleotides: 6. This CDR3 spans 16 amino acids. In germline, CDR1 is KGHSH, CDR2 LQKENI. In nucleotides, the CDR3 is TGTGCCAGCTCACCCGTAGCGGGAGGGCCAGAAAACATTCAGTACTTC. It is translated as CASSPVAGGPENIQYF.

This clonotype appeared many times. The chain carries TRBV9 and TRBJ2-5, with a tentative D call TRBD2 (6 bases). The CDR3 covers 15 residues. Germline CDR1 and CDR2: SGDLS and YYNGEE. Trimming removed 4 bases at V and 7 bases at J, with 20 bases between. The CDR3 is CASSTRDSTSGTQYF. The CDR3 nucleotides read TGTGCCAGCAGCACCCGGGACTCTACAAGCGGGACCCAGTACTTC.

J is TRBJ2-5 and V is TRBV5-1; D is perhaps TRBD1 (6 bases). V dropped 4 bases and J dropped 0 bases, with 13 bases sitting between them. Germline-derived CDR1 and CDR2 are SGHRS and YFSETQ. This CDR3 has 15 amino acids. The CDR3 DNA is TGCGCCAGCAGCCGGGGACACCGATACCAAGAGACCCAGTACTTC. Translation gives CASSRGHRYQETQYF.

This clonotype came up many times. The rearrangement uses TRBV28 and TRBJ1-6; D is uncertain. Germline CDR1 MDHEN, CDR2 SYDVKM. The V end was cut by 5 bases, the J end by 6 bases, with 2 bases between. There are 11 residues in the CDR3. The CDR3 reads CASSLNSPLHF. CDR3 nucleotides: TGTGCCAGCAGTCTTAATTCACCCCTCCACTTT. The complete variable domain, with remaining parts taken from reference TRBV28 and TRBJ1-6, reads DVKVTQSSRYLVKRTGEKVFLECVQDMDHENMFWYRQDPGLGLRLIYFSYDVKMKEKGDIPEGYSVSREKKERFSLILESASTNQTSMYLCASSLNSPLHFGNGTRLTVT.

The chain carries TRBV7-2 and TRBJ2-2, with a weak D call TRBD2 (6 bases). The CDR3 runs 16 residues. Trimming removed 3 bases at V and 2 bases at J, with 13 bases between. Germline CDR1 is SGHTA and CDR2 is FQGNSA. The CDR3 loop is CASSFGGDVNTGELFF. CDR3 nucleotide sequence: TGTGCCAGCAGCTTTGGCGGGGATGTAAACACCGGGGAGCTGTTTTTT.

The rearrangement links TRBV6-4 to TRBJ2-1; perhaps D is TRBD1 or TRBD2 (6 bases each). Germline CDR1 reads MRHNA; CDR2 reads SNTAGT. V was trimmed by 0 bases and J by 8 bases, leaving 11 bases between them. This CDR3 is built from 14 residues. This chain's CDR3 is CASSDSPGAYEQFF. CDR3 nucleotide sequence: TGTGCCAGCAGTGACTCACCGGGGGCCTATGAGCAGTTCTTC.

This clonotype has ten or more counts. The chain is built from TRBV20-1 and TRBJ2-1, with D perhaps TRBD2 (6 bases). Germline V gene data show CDR1 as DFQATT and CDR2 as SNEGSKA (reference sequence). Between the trimmed V and J ends, which lost 6 bases and 0 bases, there was a span of 15 bases. The CDR3 has 15 amino acids. The CDR3 protein is CSARLAESSYNEQFF. In DNA, the CDR3 is TGCAGTGCCAGATTAGCGGAAAGCTCCTACAATGAGCAGTTCTTC.

This clonotype has at least ten counts. The chain carries TRBV12-3 or TRBV12-4 and TRBJ2-3, with D possibly TRBD2 on 6 matching bases. V lost 7 bases and J 4 bases, leaving 12 bases between the germline ends. This CDR3 has 13 amino acids. The CDR3, as DNA: TGTGCCAGCAAACTTATAGCGGCAGATACGCAGTATTTT. Translated, it gives CASKLIAADTQYF.

Points on this clonotype: A much larger clone lies a single base off, so this may be a read error. The CDR3 DNA follows: TGTGCCAGCAGTGCCGCGTGGGAGACGTACGAGCAGTACTTC. Translated: CASSAAWETYEQYF. The rearrangement joins TRBV2 to TRBJ2-4; tentative D call: TRBD2 (5 bases). Judging by the DNA end, TRBJ2-7 fits better; the J call may be wrong. The CDR3 covers 14 residues. CDR1 and CDR2 (germline): SNHLY, FYNNEI.

This clonotype was detected many times. J is TRBJ2-6 and V is TRBV9; 9 bases agree with TRBD1. The trim removed 3 bases at V and 2 bases at J, leaving 3 bases unmatched. Germline CDR1 reads SGDLS; CDR2 reads YYNGEE. CDR3 size: 16 residues. In DNA form, the CDR3 reads TGTGCCAGCAGCGACAGGACAGGGGCTGGGGCCAACGTCCTGACTTTC. Its protein is CASSDRTGAGANVLTF.

Points on this clonotype: A much more abundant neighbour one base away suggests this may be a read error. The chain is built from TRBV25-1 and TRBJ2-7; 8 nucleotides match TRBD2. CDR1 and CDR2 (germline): MGHDK, SYGVNS. CDR3 length: 13 amino acids. V dropped 7 bases and J dropped 3; count of bases not matched to a gene: 5. CDR3 in amino acids: CASTRAGVYEQYF. CDR3 DNA: TGTGCCAGCACCCGAGCGGGGGTCTACGAGCAGTACTTC.

As to this clonotype: With a much larger clone just one base away, this may be a read error. The rearrangement uses TRBV20-1 and TRBJ2-4; TRBD1 might be the D (6 bases). The J call may be wrong; the DNA end is better matched by TRBJ2-7. The CDR3 runs 14 residues. The germline gives CDR1 DFQATT, CDR2 SNEGSKA (reference sequence). Here the CDR3 reads CSAVLGAAAYEQYF. The CDR3 DNA is TGCAGTGCCGTTTTGGGGGCGGCAGCCTACGAGCAGTACTTC.

The rearrangement uses TRBV27 and TRBJ2-1, with D perhaps matching TRBD1 (5 bases). V was shortened by 5 bases and J by 3 bases, with 11 bases between the two germline ends. Germline V gene lookup returns CDR1 MNHEY and CDR2 SMNVEV (reference sequence). CDR3 length: 14 amino acids. This chain's CDR3 is CASSVGRLYNEQFF. CDR3 nucleotides: TGTGCCAGCAGTGTGGGGCGACTCTACAATGAGCAGTTCTTC.

There are a few counts of this clonotype. J is TRBJ1-1 and V is TRBV6-5; D gene uncertain. This CDR3 spans 14 amino acids. Per the germline V gene, CDR1 is MNHEY and CDR2 is SVGAGI. Trimming took 2 bases from V and 0 from J, leaving 7 bases between them. CDR3 region: CASSYGTVNTEAFF. The DNA for the CDR3 is TGTGCCAGCAGTTACGGAACGGTGAACACTGAAGCTTTCTTT.

This clonotype was found a few times. The rearrangement joins TRBV12-3 or TRBV12-4 to TRBJ2-5, with D maybe TRBD2 (5 bases). The V end lost 7 bases, the J end lost 4 bases, and 10 bases lay between the germline ends. CDR3 length equals 12 residues. Written as DNA, the CDR3 is TGTGCCAGCAAAATACTAGGAGAGACCCAGTACTTC. Encoded protein: CASKILGETQYF.

This clonotype came up a few times. The gene calls are TRBV27 and TRBJ2-1, with 9 bases identical to TRBD1. The V gene end was trimmed by 5 bases and the J gene end by 9 bases; junction bases not matched to a gene: 5. Germline-derived CDR1 and CDR2 are MNHEY and SMNVEV (reference sequence). The CDR3 extends over 13 amino acids. The CDR3 here is CASSPGTGCEQFF. The DNA for the CDR3 is TGTGCCAGCAGTCCCGGGACAGGGTGTGAGCAGTTCTTC.

This clonotype was seen a handful of times. This chain uses TRBV6-1 with TRBJ2-5, with D perhaps TRBD1 (7 bases). The germline V and J ends were trimmed by 5 bases and 4 bases, with 14 bases remaining between them. From germline, CDR1 is MNHNS and CDR2 SASEGT. This CDR3 has 14 amino acids. CDR3 nucleotides: TGTGCCAGCAGTATTCAGGGGGGCGGAGAGACCCAGTACTTC. This gives the protein CASSIQGGGETQYF.

The table lists this clonotype with a few counts. This chain joins TRBV20-1 and TRBJ2-7; weak D call: TRBD2 (6 bases). Germline values: CDR1 DFQATT, CDR2 SNEGSKA (reference sequence). V gave up 1 base and J gave up 2 bases, with 9 bases separating them. This CDR3 is 13 amino acids long. This chain's CDR3 is CSARAGLTYEQYF. CDR3 nucleotide sequence: TGCAGTGCTAGAGCGGGACTTACCTACGAGCAGTACTTC.

This clonotype is a singleton in its sample. V and J are TRBV9 and TRBJ2-5, with D possibly called TRBD1 or TRBD2 (6 bases each). CDR1 is SGDLS and CDR2 is YYNGEE in the germline V gene. The length of the CDR3 is 14 residues. Trimming cost V 3 bases and J 11 bases, with 20 bases left between them. CDR3 sequence: CASSEHEGGYGQYF. In DNA form, the CDR3 reads TGTGCCAGCAGCGAACACGAGGGGGGCTACGGGCAGTACTTC.

This clonotype was found many times. The V call is TRBV20-1, the J call TRBJ1-1; D uncertain. CDR1 DFQATT and CDR2 SNEGSKA come from the germline V gene (reference sequence). Trimming cost V 3 bases and J 0 bases, with 8 bases left between them. This CDR3 comprises 13 residues. The DNA for the CDR3 is TGCAGTGCTAGCGAGAACATGAACACTGAAGCTTTCTTT. Its translation: CSASENMNTEAFF.

The chain links TRBV18 to TRBJ2-5; 9 bases match TRBD1. The closer fit of TRBJ2-7 to the DNA end suggests the J call may be wrong. Germline V gene sequence: CDR1 KGHSH, CDR2 LQKENI. This CDR3 comprises 15 residues. The CDR3 DNA reads TGTGCCAGCTCACCGGGGACAGGGCGATCGTTCGAGCAGTACTTC. Translation gives CASSPGTGRSFEQYF.

This clonotype was recorded at least ten times. This sequence joins TRBV5-1 and TRBJ2-3, with TRBD2 matching over 8 bases. Germline-derived CDR1 and CDR2 are SGHRS and YFSETQ. The CDR3 spans 16 residues. Losses at the gene ends were 1 base for V and 3 bases for J; bases not matched to a gene: 7. CDR3 in DNA: TGCGCCAGCAGCTTGCAGACGGGGACTAGTACAGATACGCAGTATTTT. This codes for CASSLQTGTSTDTQYF.

The V gene is TRBV30, the J gene TRBJ2-1, with D possibly matching TRBD2 (7 bases). The CDR3 runs 12 residues. The germline V gene encodes CDR1 GTSNPN and CDR2 SVGIG (reference sequence). Trimming took 4 bases from V and 13 from J, leaving 17 bases between them. The CDR3 sequence is CAWNQGGAGQFF. For the CDR3, the DNA is TGTGCCTGGAATCAAGGGGGGGCGGGACAGTTCTTC.

The genes are TRBV29-1 and TRBJ1-1; 8 nucleotides align to TRBD1. Losses at the gene ends were 6 bases for V and 8 bases for J; bases not matched to a gene: 8. The CDR3 has 12 amino acids. The germline V gene encodes CDR1 SQVTM and CDR2 ANQGSEA. CDR3 amino acids: CSVSPGDREAFF. The DNA for the CDR3 is TGCAGCGTAAGTCCAGGGGACAGGGAAGCTTTCTTT.

The chain uses TRBV20-1 and TRBJ2-1, with TRBD2 matching over 7 bases. CDR3 length equals 12 residues. The germline V gene encodes CDR1 DFQATT and CDR2 SNEGSKA (reference sequence). V shed 6 bases, J shed 6 bases, and the junction held 5 bases outside the gene matches. CDR3 loop: CSASRELNEQFF. Here the CDR3 DNA reads TGCAGTGCCTCGCGGGAGCTCAATGAGCAGTTCTTC.

This clonotype was recorded at least ten times. The genes are TRBV5-1 and TRBJ2-5, with 10 positions matching TRBD1. From germline, CDR1 is SGHRS and CDR2 YFSETQ. This CDR3 contains 16 residues. With V trimmed by 1 base and J by 3 bases, 6 bases remained unmatched. The CDR3 DNA is TGCGCCAGCAGCTTGTTCGGGACAGGGGATGAAGAGACCCAGTACTTC. Its translation is CASSLFGTGDEETQYF.